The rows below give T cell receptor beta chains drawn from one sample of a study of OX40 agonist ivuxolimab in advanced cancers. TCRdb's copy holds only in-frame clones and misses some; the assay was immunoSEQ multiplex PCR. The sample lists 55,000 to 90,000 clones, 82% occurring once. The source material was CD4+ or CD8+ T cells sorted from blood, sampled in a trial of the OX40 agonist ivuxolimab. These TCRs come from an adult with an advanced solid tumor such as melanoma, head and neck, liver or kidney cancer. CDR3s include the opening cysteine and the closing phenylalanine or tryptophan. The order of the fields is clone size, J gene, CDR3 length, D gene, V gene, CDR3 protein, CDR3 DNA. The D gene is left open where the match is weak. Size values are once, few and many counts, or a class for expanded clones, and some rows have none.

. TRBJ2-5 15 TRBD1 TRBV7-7 CASSLGSTGPETQYF TGTGCCAGCAGCTTAGGATCGACAGGGCCAGAGACCCAGTACTTC
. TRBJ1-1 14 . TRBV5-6 CASSLGRTGGGAFF TGTGCCAGCAGCTTGGGTCGGACCGGAGGGGGAGCTTTCTTT
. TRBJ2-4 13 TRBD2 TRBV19 CASSFLAGNIQYF TGTGCCAGTAGTTTCCTAGCGGGGAACATTCAGTACTTC
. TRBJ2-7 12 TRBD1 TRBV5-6 CASSTGESEQYF TGTGCCAGCAGCACAGGGGAGAGCGAGCAGTACTTC
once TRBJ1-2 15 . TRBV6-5 CASRSDSSYHYGYTF TGTGCCAGCAGGTCCGATTCCTCATACCACTATGGCTACACCTTC
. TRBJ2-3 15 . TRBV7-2 CASGGRDIGTDTQYF TGTGCCAGCGGGGGCCGGGACATCGGCACAGATACGCAGTATTTT
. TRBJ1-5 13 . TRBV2 CASRSRINQPQHF TGTGCCAGCAGGTCGAGGATTAATCAGCCCCAGCATTTT
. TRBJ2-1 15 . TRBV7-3 CASSLGLATYNEQFF TGTGCCAGCAGCTTAGGCCTAGCGACCTACAATGAGCAGTTCTTC
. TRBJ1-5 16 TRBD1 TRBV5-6 CASSLARGRLNQPQHF TGTGCCAGCAGCTTGGCCAGGGGGCGACTCAATCAGCCCCAGCATTTT
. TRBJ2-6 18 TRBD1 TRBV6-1 CASSGGQGWVSGANVLTF TGTGCCAGCAGTGGGGGACAGGGATGGGTCTCTGGGGCCAACGTCCTGACTTTC
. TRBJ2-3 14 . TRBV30 CAWSLKAAADTQYF TGTGCCTGGAGTCTTAAGGCTGCGGCAGATACGCAGTATTTT
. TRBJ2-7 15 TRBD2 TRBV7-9 CASSLIAGVRYEQYF TGTGCCAGCAGCTTAATAGCGGGAGTCCGCTACGAGCAGTACTTC
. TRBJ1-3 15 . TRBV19 CASRKDRTIGNTIYF TGTGCCAGTAGGAAAGACAGGACTATCGGAAACACCATATATTTT
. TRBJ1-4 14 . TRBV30 CAWSTGRNNEKLFF TGTGCCTGGAGTACCGGCAGGAACAATGAAAAACTGTTTTTT
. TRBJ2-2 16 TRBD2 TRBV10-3 CATLERGREDTGELFF TGTGCCACCCTAGAGCGGGGCCGTGAGGACACCGGGGAGCTGTTTTTT
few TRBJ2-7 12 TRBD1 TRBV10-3 CAIKGTGYEQYF TGTGCCATCAAAGGGACAGGGTACGAGCAGTACTTC
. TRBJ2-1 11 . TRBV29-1 CSVEVAAEQFF TGCAGCGTTGAAGTGGCGGCGGAGCAGTTCTTC
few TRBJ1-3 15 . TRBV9 CASSGQGFSGNTIYF TGTGCCAGCAGCGGGCAGGGGTTCTCTGGAAACACCATATATTTT
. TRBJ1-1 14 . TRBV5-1 CASSSSRMNTEAFF TGCGCCAGCAGCTCCAGCCGCATGAACACTGAAGCTTTCTTT
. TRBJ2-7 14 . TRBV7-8 CASSFRQGSYEQYF TGTGCCAGCAGCTTTAGGCAGGGATCGTACGAGCAGTACTTC
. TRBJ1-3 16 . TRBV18 CASSPLKPGTGNTIYF TGTGCCAGTTCCCCACTCAAACCCGGCACTGGAAACACCATATATTTT
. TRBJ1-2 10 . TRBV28 CATGVFGYTF TGTGCCACGGGGGTTTTTGGCTACACCTTC
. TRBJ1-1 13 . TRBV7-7 CASSLSGNTEAFF TGTGCCAGCAGCCTCAGTGGGAACACTGAAGCTTTCTTT
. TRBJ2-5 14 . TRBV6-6 CASRYRDNQETQYF TGTGCCAGCAGGTACCGGGACAACCAAGAGACCCAGTACTTC
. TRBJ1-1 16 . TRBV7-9 CASSRSPGALGTEAFF TGTGCCAGCAGCCGAAGCCCTGGGGCGCTTGGCACTGAAGCTTTCTTT
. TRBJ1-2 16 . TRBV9 CASSHRNPAINYGYTF TGTGCCAGCAGCCACCGAAACCCGGCCATTAACTATGGCTACACCTTC
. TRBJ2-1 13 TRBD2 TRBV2 CASSPGGPSEQFF TGTGCCAGCAGTCCGGGGGGGCCCAGTGAGCAGTTCTTC
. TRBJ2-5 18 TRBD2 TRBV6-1 CASSEALGSGGSGETQYF TGTGCCAGCAGTGAAGCGCTTGGTAGCGGGGGCTCCGGAGAGACCCAGTACTTC
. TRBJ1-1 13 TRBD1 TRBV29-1 CSVGQGRYTEAFF TGCAGCGTGGGACAGGGGAGGTACACTGAAGCTTTCTTT
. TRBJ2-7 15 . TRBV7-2 CASSTHWMGGNEQYF TGTGCCAGCAGCACGCACTGGATGGGGGGTAACGAGCAGTACTTC
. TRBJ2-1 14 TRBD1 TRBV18 CASSPETGFLEQFF TGTGCCAGCTCCCCAGAGACAGGGTTTCTTGAGCAGTTCTTC
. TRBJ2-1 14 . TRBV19 CASAKGRSYNEQFF TGTGCCAGTGCCAAGGGACGATCCTACAATGAGCAGTTCTTC
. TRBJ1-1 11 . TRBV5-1 CASQGRTEAFF TGCGCCAGCCAAGGGCGGACTGAAGCTTTCTTT
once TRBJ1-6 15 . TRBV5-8 CASSPWEQDNSPLHF TGTGCCAGCAGCCCCTGGGAGCAAGATAATTCACCCCTCCACTTT
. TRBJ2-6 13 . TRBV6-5 CASVPSGANVLTF TGTGCCAGCGTCCCGTCTGGGGCCAACGTCCTGACTTTC
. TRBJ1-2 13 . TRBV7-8 CASSLEINYGYTF TGTGCCAGCAGCTTAGAGATAAACTATGGCTACACCTTC
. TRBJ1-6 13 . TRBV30 CAWSRAYNSPLHF TGTGCCTGGAGTAGAGCCTATAATTCACCCCTCCACTTT
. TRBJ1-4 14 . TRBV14 CASSQGRGGKKLFF TGTGCCAGCAGCCAGGGCAGGGGCGGGAAAAAACTGTTTTTT
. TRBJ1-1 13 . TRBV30 CAWSGGENTEAFF TGTGCCTGGAGTGGCGGGGAGAACACTGAAGCTTTCTTT
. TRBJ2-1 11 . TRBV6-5 CASWLNNEQFF TGTGCCAGCTGGTTAAATAATGAGCAGTTCTTC
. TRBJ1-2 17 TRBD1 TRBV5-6 CASSRPGQGISGYGYTF TGTGCCAGCAGCCGGCCGGGACAGGGTATTTCGGGCTATGGCTACACCTTC